Listed below are T cell receptor beta chains from one sample, sequenced in a study of cytomegalovirus exposure and HLA in healthy donors. Clones were sequenced by immunoSEQ multiplex PCR, and TCRdb holds only the in-frame ones, with some missing. The sample holds under 200,000 clones, roughly 85% seen once. Specimen: PBMCs. The receptors derive from a middle-aged woman in good health and CMV-seronegative. Both conserved end residues are part of each CDR3. The order of the fields is clone size, V gene, D gene, J gene, CDR3 DNA, CDR3 protein. A D gene is named only where the DNA matches it firmly. A row's size may be missing; if present it is once, few, many or a size class.

size: few
V: TRBV7-2
D: TRBD1
J: TRBJ2-2
DNA: TGTGCCAGCAGCTTGAGCATACAGGGGGCCGGGGAGCTGTTTTTT
CDR3: CASSLSIQGAGELFF

size: .
V: TRBV29-1
D: TRBD2
J: TRBJ2-7
DNA: TGCAGCGTTGAAGTTGGTCTAGCGGGAGAGGGGGAGCAGTACTTC
CDR3: CSVEVGLAGEGEQYF

size: .
V: TRBV19
D: TRBD2
J: TRBJ2-3
DNA: TGTGCCAGTAGTACCCGTCCAGCGGGGGGACACACAGATACGCAGTATTTT
CDR3: CASSTRPAGGHTDTQYF

size: .
V: TRBV19
D: TRBD1
J: TRBJ1-2
DNA: TGTGCCAGTAGCCCACCTGCGGGACAGGGGACTTATGGCTACACCTTC
CDR3: CASSPPAGQGTYGYTF

size: .
V: TRBV6-1
D: .
J: TRBJ1-4
DNA: TGTGCCAGCAGTTCAACAGGGTCCAATGAAAAACTGTTTTTT
CDR3: CASSSTGSNEKLFF

size: .
V: TRBV27
D: .
J: TRBJ2-7
DNA: TGTGCCAGCAGGAGGGGGACCGGGGCCCGGGCATACGAGCAGTACTTC
CDR3: CASRRGTGARAYEQYF

size: once
V: TRBV9
D: .
J: TRBJ2-7
DNA: TGTGCCAGCAGCCAGCAGAGCGCGCCCCTAGGCTACGAGCAGTACTTC
CDR3: CASSQQSAPLGYEQYF

size: few
V: TRBV7-9
D: .
J: TRBJ1-2
DNA: TGTGCCAGCAGCGAGACAGCTACGGGCAACTATGGCTACACCTTC
CDR3: CASSETATGNYGYTF

size: .
V: TRBV11-2
D: TRBD1
J: TRBJ2-5
DNA: TGTGCCAGCAGCTTAGGACAGGGACCCCAAGAGACCCAGTACTTC
CDR3: CASSLGQGPQETQYF

size: few
V: TRBV4-2
D: TRBD2
J: TRBJ2-7
DNA: TGTGCCAGCAGCCCGGGGCGCGGGGGGACTTACGAGCAGTACTTC
CDR3: CASSPGRGGTYEQYF

size: .
V: TRBV5-1
D: .
J: TRBJ1-2
DNA: TGCGCCAACCCGCCCGGGATCGGTGGCTACACCTTC
CDR3: CANPPGIGGYTF

size: .
V: TRBV14
D: .
J: TRBJ2-1
DNA: TGTGCCAGCAGCCGGCGGGGGCAGGGAGATATCAATGAGCAGTTCTTC
CDR3: CASSRRGQGDINEQFF

size: .
V: TRBV6-6
D: TRBD1
J: TRBJ1-5
DNA: TGTGCCAGCAGTTACTCGACAGGGCATGGTCAGCCCCAGCATTTT
CDR3: CASSYSTGHGQPQHF

size: .
V: TRBV4-1
D: .
J: TRBJ1-3
DNA: TGCGCCAGCAGCCGTAGCCCGGGCTCTGGAAACACCATATATTTT
CDR3: CASSRSPGSGNTIYF

size: .
V: TRBV6-5
D: TRBD1
J: TRBJ2-3
DNA: TGTGCCAGCAGCCGGGACAGGGGAAGCCAAGATACGCAGTATTTT
CDR3: CASSRDRGSQDTQYF

size: once
V: TRBV6-5
D: .
J: TRBJ2-7
DNA: TGTGCCACTTCCAGGGCCTCCTCCTACGAGCAGTACTTC
CDR3: CATSRASSYEQYF

size: .
V: TRBV30
D: TRBD1
J: TRBJ1-2
DNA: TGTGCCTGGAGTGGGCCGGGGACAGCTTCTAACTATGGCTACACCTTC
CDR3: CAWSGPGTASNYGYTF

size: .
V: TRBV5-6
D: TRBD1
J: TRBJ1-6
DNA: TGTGCCAGCAGCGGGACACAGGGGGCTAATTCACCCCTCCACTTT
CDR3: CASSGTQGANSPLHF

size: .
V: TRBV10-3
D: TRBD2
J: TRBJ2-7
DNA: TGTGCCACCTCCTTAAAGCGGGAGTCCTACGAGCAGTACTTC
CDR3: CATSLKRESYEQYF

size: .
V: TRBV28
D: .
J: TRBJ2-1
DNA: TGTGCCAGCAGTTCAGTCCCAGACAATGAGCAGTTCTTC
CDR3: CASSSVPDNEQFF

size: .
V: TRBV5-1
D: .
J: TRBJ1-4
DNA: TGCGCCAGCAGCCCGGGACTGACAAAGGCAACTAATGAAAAACTGTTTTTT
CDR3: CASSPGLTKATNEKLFF

size: .
V: TRBV7-8
D: .
J: TRBJ2-7
DNA: TGTGCCAGCAGCTTAGAGCTCGGGGGACCCTACGAGCAGTACTTC
CDR3: CASSLELGGPYEQYF

size: .
V: TRBV21-1
D: .
J: TRBJ1-5
DNA: TGTGCCAGCAGCTCGACGACCCGGACAGGGAGCAATCAGCCCCAGCATTTT
CDR3: CASSSTTRTGSNQPQHF

size: .
V: TRBV19
D: TRBD2
J: TRBJ2-3
DNA: TGTGCCAGTAGTATTCGACTAGCGGGGGCCGCAGATACGCAGTATTTT
CDR3: CASSIRLAGAADTQYF

size: once
V: TRBV6-6
D: .
J: TRBJ1-1
DNA: TGTGCCAGCAGTTACTCGAATGACAGGGAAGCTTTCTTT
CDR3: CASSYSNDREAFF

size: .
V: TRBV28
D: TRBD1
J: TRBJ2-7
DNA: TGTGCCAGCAGTCCATACAGGGGGGTCTACGAGCAGTACTTC
CDR3: CASSPYRGVYEQYF

size: few
V: TRBV4-3
D: TRBD2
J: TRBJ2-3
DNA: TGCGCCAGCAGCCACACCGCCGGGACTAGTCAAGATACGCAGTATTTT
CDR3: CASSHTAGTSQDTQYF

size: .
V: TRBV7-2
D: TRBD1
J: TRBJ2-1
DNA: TGTGCCAGCAGCTTAGTCGGGACAGGGAGCAATGAGCAGTTCTTC
CDR3: CASSLVGTGSNEQFF

size: .
V: TRBV19
D: .
J: TRBJ1-6
DNA: TGTGCCAGTAGTTCAGGGACCTATAATTCACCCCTCCACTTT
CDR3: CASSSGTYNSPLHF

size: .
V: TRBV4-2
D: .
J: TRBJ1-1
DNA: TGTGCCAGCAGCCAAGCGGCAGGGGTATTAGCTTTCTTT
CDR3: CASSQAAGVLAFF

size: .
V: TRBV6-1
D: TRBD1
J: TRBJ2-2
DNA: TGTGCCAGCAAGCTTACAGGGGACGGCACCGGGGAGCTGTTTTTT
CDR3: CASKLTGDGTGELFF

size: .
V: TRBV19
D: TRBD1
J: TRBJ1-1
DNA: TGTGCCAGTACGGGACAGGGCCGGTGGAACACTGAAGCTTTCTTT
CDR3: CASTGQGRWNTEAFF

size: .
V: TRBV27
D: .
J: TRBJ1-5
DNA: TGTGCCAGCAGTTTATCGAAGTCCGGGCCCCAGCATTTT
CDR3: CASSLSKSGPQHF

size: .
V: TRBV6-5
D: .
J: TRBJ1-1
DNA: TGTGCCAGCAAAAGGGGTAAAGGCGCTGAAGCTTTCTTT
CDR3: CASKRGKGAEAFF

size: .
V: TRBV19
D: .
J: TRBJ2-2
DNA: TGTGCCAGTAGTATGAGGGCCAATAAACCGGGGGAGCTGTTTTTT
CDR3: CASSMRANKPGELFF

size: .
V: TRBV6-1
D: .
J: TRBJ2-7
DNA: TGTGCCAGCAGTGAAGCTCCCTTAGCGAGGAGCTCCTACGAGCAGTACTTC
CDR3: CASSEAPLARSSYEQYF

size: few
V: TRBV30
D: TRBD1
J: TRBJ1-1
DNA: TGTGCCTGGAGGTCACAGGGGGAGGGTGAAGCTTTCTTT
CDR3: CAWRSQGEGEAFF

size: .
V: TRBV27
D: .
J: TRBJ2-2
DNA: TGTGCCAGCTCTCGACTCCAAGGCGGGGAGCTGTTTTTT
CDR3: CASSRLQGGELFF

size: .
V: TRBV19
D: TRBD1
J: TRBJ1-2
DNA: TGTGCCAGTATTCTAGGGGACAGGTCTTCTAACTATGGCTACACCTTC
CDR3: CASILGDRSSNYGYTF

size: .
V: TRBV5-4
D: .
J: TRBJ2-3
DNA: TGTGCCAGCAGCTTAATGACTGATACGCAGTATTTT
CDR3: CASSLMTDTQYF

size: .
V: TRBV28
D: TRBD2
J: TRBJ2-7
DNA: TGTGCCAGCAGCCAAGCGGGGTACGAGCAGTACTTC
CDR3: CASSQAGYEQYF

size: .
V: TRBV14
D: .
J: TRBJ2-1
DNA: TGTGCCAGCAGCCAGCTGGACAGCTCCTACAATGAGCAGTTCTTC
CDR3: CASSQLDSSYNEQFF

size: once
V: TRBV7-9
D: .
J: TRBJ2-7
DNA: TGTGCCAGCAGCGTAAACCGGGAAGGGCAGTACTTC
CDR3: CASSVNREGQYF

size: few
V: TRBV5-1
D: .
J: TRBJ2-7
DNA: TGCGCCAGCAGCTTACGAGGTACTTCCAACGAGCAGTACTTC
CDR3: CASSLRGTSNEQYF

size: .
V: TRBV5-1
D: TRBD1
J: TRBJ1-2
DNA: TGCGCCAGCAGCTTGGAGGGACAGGGGGCCGGCGGCTACACCTTC
CDR3: CASSLEGQGAGGYTF

size: once
V: TRBV5-4
D: TRBD1
J: TRBJ1-1
DNA: TGTGCCAGCAGCTTGTGGGGACAGGGGATGAACACTGAAGCTTTCTTT
CDR3: CASSLWGQGMNTEAFF

size: .
V: TRBV19
D: TRBD1
J: TRBJ1-1
DNA: TGTGCCAGTAGCTCGGACAGGGACACTGAAGCTTTCTTT
CDR3: CASSSDRDTEAFF

size: few
V: TRBV13
D: TRBD1
J: TRBJ2-6
DNA: TGTGCCAGCAGCCATGGACAGGGGTCGGTCGTCCTGACTTTC
CDR3: CASSHGQGSVVLTF

size: .
V: TRBV6-6
D: TRBD1
J: TRBJ2-6
DNA: TGTGCCAGCAGTACACACAGGGGCGCTGGGGCCAACGTCCTGACTTTC
CDR3: CASSTHRGAGANVLTF